The 14 T cell receptor beta chains reported below all come from one sample, sequenced in a study of patients and donors after allogeneic stem cell transplantation. One entry per CDR3 protein, called by TCRdb with MiXCR from the RT-PCR reads. The profile covers roughly 190,000 distinct CDR3 sequences, with 41% appearing a single time and 33% taken by the ten largest. The sequencing sample was made of blood, either unsorted or a sorted T cell fraction (not recorded which). These receptors were taken from a human donor who was either an allogeneic HSCT recipient or a stem cell or donor lymphocyte infusion donor (not recorded which). It is not recorded whose cells these are; they may come from a transplant donor.

This clonotype was picked up one time. The gene calls are TRBV6-2 or TRBV6-3 and TRBJ2-2; 8 bases map to TRBD1. Germline V gene lookup returns CDR1 MNHEY and CDR2 SVGEGT. The CDR3 is 16 amino acids. V shed 6 bases, J shed 2 bases, and the junction held 8 bases outside the gene matches. The CDR3 region has the DNA TGTGCCAGCAGCGAGATAGGACAGGGAAACACCGGGGAGCTGTTTTTT. It is translated as CASSEIGQGNTGELFF.

This chain connects TRBV20-1 to TRBJ1-1; D uncertain. This CDR3 contains 12 residues. Deletions cut 3 bases from V and 3 bases from J, with 8 bases between. Germline V lookup: CDR1 DFQATT, CDR2 SNEGSKA (reference sequence). CDR3 in DNA: TGCAGTGCTAGCTACACCTACACTGAAGCTTTCTTT. Its protein is CSASYTYTEAFF.

This clonotype was found a few times. The genes are TRBV12-3 or TRBV12-4 and TRBJ1-1, with D unresolved. Trimming removed 6 bases from V and 3 bases from J, with 8 bases in between. The CDR3 sequence is 12 residues long. CDR3 residues: CASRGMDTEAFF. The DNA of the CDR3 is TGTGCCAGCAGGGGGATGGACACTGAAGCTTTCTTT.

V is TRBV13 and J is TRBJ2-5, with 7 bases matching TRBD1. V dropped 5 bases and J dropped 6; count of bases not matched to a gene: 12. The CDR3 has 15 amino acids. The V gene's germline CDR1 is PRHDT and CDR2 FYEKMQ (reference sequence). This CDR3 is CASSPGTVTVKTQYF. The CDR3 DNA reads as TGTGCCAGCAGCCCCGGGACAGTAACTGTTAAGACCCAGTACTTC.

This chain connects TRBV7-2 to TRBJ2-5; maybe TRBD1 (5 bases). Germline V gene data show CDR1 as SGHTA and CDR2 as FQGNSA. The germline V and J ends were trimmed by 5 bases and 2 bases, with 9 bases remaining between them. The CDR3 is 13 amino acids. The CDR3 region is CASSRRQQETQYF. CDR3 in DNA: TGTGCCAGCAGCCGCAGACAGCAAGAGACCCAGTACTTC.

The rearrangement links TRBV29-1 to TRBJ1-1, with D hard to call. Trimming pared 4 bases from V and 1 base from J, leaving 7 bases between. The CDR3 has 12 residues. CDR1 and CDR2 from the germline V gene are SQVTM and ANQGSEA. Written as DNA, the CDR3 is TGCAGCGTTGGCGTTGCGAACACTGAAGCTTTCTTT. Amino acids: CSVGVANTEAFF. Variable domain in full (rest from reference TRBV29-1 and TRBJ1-1): SAVISQKPSRDICQRGTSLTIQCQVDSQVTMMFWYRQQPGQSLTLIATANQGSEATYESGFVIDKFPISRPNLTFSTLTVSNMSPEDSSIYLCSVGVANTEAFFGQGTRLTVV.

The chain joins TRBV27 to TRBJ2-5; perhaps TRBD2 as D (6 bases). Germline V CDR1 and CDR2: MNHEY, SMNVEV (reference sequence). V was cut by 0 bases and J by 7 bases, with 12 bases left in between. CDR3 length: 14 residues. The CDR3 nucleotides are TGTGCCAGCAGTTTATCCGACGGGGGAGGGACCCAGTACTTC. This sequence encodes CASSLSDGGGTQYF.

Remarks on this clonotype: The CDR3 end shows no conserved phenylalanine or tryptophan, and so a read error is likely. The V call is TRBV5-6, the J call TRBJ1-1; D remains ambiguous. Trimming took off 2 bases at V and 3 bases at J, with 11 bases between the two ends. The CDR3 is 14 residues long. Germline assignment: CDR1 SGHDT and CDR2 YYEEEE. CDR3 region: CASSFGNVDTEAFL. The CDR3 nucleotides are TGTGCCAGCAGCTTTGGGAACGTGGACACTGAAGCTTTCTTG.

The sample holds a few counts of this clonotype. The chain combines TRBV6-5 with TRBJ1-4; TRBD1 matches 7 bases. The V and J ends lost 5 bases and 4 bases, in that order; junction bases with no gene match: 4. Germline assignment: CDR1 MNHEY and CDR2 SVGAGI. This CDR3 spans 14 amino acids. The CDR3 DNA follows: TGTGCCAGCAGTGCCGGGACAGATAATGAAAAACTGTTTTTT. Amino acids: CASSAGTDNEKLFF.

The chain is built from TRBV12-3 or TRBV12-4 and TRBJ2-2; 10 nucleotides align to TRBD2. CDR3 size: 15 residues. The trim removed 5 bases at V and 5 bases at J, leaving 5 bases unmatched. The CDR3 coding sequence is TGTGCCAGCAGTCTCGGACTAGCGGAGACCGGGGAGCTGTTTTTT. Its protein product is CASSLGLAETGELFF.

The chain recombines TRBV2 with TRBJ2-1, with TRBD2 matching 7 bases. Germline loops: CDR1 SNHLY, CDR2 FYNNEI. The ends lost 5 bases at V and 9 bases at J; junction bases unmatched: 4. The CDR3 runs 12 residues. CDR3 DNA: TGTGCCAGCAGTCCTTCTAGCGGTGAGCAGTTCTTC. Translated: CASSPSSGEQFF.

This chain joins TRBV16 and TRBJ1-2, with D hard to call. The CDR3 spans 12 residues. V was trimmed by 4 bases and J by 4 bases, leaving 7 bases between them. The germline gives CDR1 KGHSY, CDR2 FQNENV. Here the CDR3 reads CASSRASYGYTF. The CDR3 bases are TGTGCCAGCAGCCGAGCGAGCTATGGCTACACCTTC.

This clonotype turned up a few times. This rearrangement joins TRBV20-1 to TRBJ1-2; 8 positions match TRBD1. V lost 6 bases, J lost 7 bases, and 7 bases stayed unmatched. This CDR3 has 12 residues. CDR1 and CDR2 from the germline V gene are DFQATT and SNEGSKA (reference sequence). The CDR3 bases are TGCAGTGCCCCGGGACAGGCTTCTGGCTACACCTTC. Protein: CSAPGQASGYTF.

This clonotype occurred a few times. The rearrangement links TRBV15 to TRBJ2-1; 10 nucleotides line up with TRBD2. The V gene end was trimmed by 0 bases and the J gene end by 4 bases; junction bases not matched to a gene: 6. Germline V lookup: CDR1 LNHNV, CDR2 YYDKDF (reference sequence). The CDR3 loop spans 17 amino acids. CDR3: CATSRDTSGVPYNEQFF. For the CDR3, the DNA is TGTGCCACCAGCAGAGATACTAGCGGGGTACCTTACAATGAGCAGTTCTTC.